This T cell receptor (beta chain) was profiled in a study of cytomegalovirus exposure and HLA in healthy donors. The length of the CDR3 is 16 residues. Germline lookup yields CDR1 SGHAT and CDR2 FQNNGV. V lost 1 base and J 0 bases, leaving 11 bases between the germline ends. The donors were in the approximately 120-subject validation cohort; that cohort was separate from the approximately 670-subject first cohort. Findings and caveats of the study: Reportedly, diagnosis of cytomegalovirus status by the classifier showed high specificity and sensitivity.

TCRdb's copy holds only in-frame clones and misses some; the assay was immunoSEQ multiplex PCR. The profile shows 90,000 or so clones, less than 85% of them singletons. Notes on this clone: Its antigen is not known.

The clonotype originates from a man between 18 and 29 years old in good health and CMV-seropositive. Sequenced: PBMCs. The rearrangement joins TRBV11-2 to TRBJ2-3, with D perhaps matching TRBD2 (6 bases). The CDR3 DNA reads TGTGCCAGCAGCTTAGGCCGAGGGACTAGCACAGATACGCAGTATTTT. Amino acid sequence: CASSLGRGTSTDTQYF.